The present T cell receptor (beta chain) was sequenced within a study of blood T cell repertoires in COVID-19. Study-level background: T cells, B-cell-depleted T cells, or PBMCs provided the cDNA or gDNA that served as material.

V lost 2 bases and J lost 4, with 3 bases in between. Germline V lookup: CDR1 MDHEN, CDR2 SYDVKM. There are 11 residues in the CDR3. On this clone: The same CDR3 is also encoded by other DNA sequences in this sample.

Authors' data handling: Estimation of nucleated cell counts was performed using reference gene primer amplification. Assay used: immunoSEQ multiplex PCR; TCRdb lists only in-frame clones, some missing. V, J and clone size are those of that table, while D and trimming were read from the DNA. The data hold approximately 470,000 clones, with approximately 85% observed a single time. The sequenced sample was peripheral blood. V is TRBV28 and J is TRBJ2-7; D is undetermined. This sequence was found in a human donor in a cohort sampled during active COVID-19. This CDR3 reads CASSLRYEQYF. The DNA of the CDR3 is TGTGCCAGCAGTTTACGGTACGAGCAGTACTTC.